The rows below give T cell receptor beta chains drawn from one sample of a study of beta chain features in type 1 diabetes. This table comes from immunoSEQ multiplex PCR, and its TCRdb copy is limited to in-frame clones, with some not included. In the table there are more than 60,000 clones, roughly three fifths of which are singletons. Sequencing was carried out using Tregs from blood. The receptors were gathered from a woman aged 18 to 35 in good health. CDR3s include the opening cysteine and the closing phenylalanine or tryptophan. A D gene is named only where the DNA matches it firmly. Where a row states a size, it is once, few, many or the class of an expanded clone; other rows omit it.

V gene: TRBV29-1; J gene: TRBJ1-2; clone size: NA; D gene: TRBD1; CDR3 protein: CSGGQGDYGYTF; CDR3 DNA: TGCAGCGGGGGACAGGGAGACTATGGCTACACCTTC
V gene: TRBV28; J gene: TRBJ2-5; clone size: NA; D gene: NA; CDR3 protein: CASREGNRGETQYF; CDR3 DNA: TGTGCCAGCAGAGAAGGGAATAGGGGTGAGACCCAGTACTTC
V gene: TRBV5-4; J gene: TRBJ2-3; clone size: few; D gene: TRBD2; CDR3 protein: CAYRTAGGKNTQYF; CDR3 DNA: TGTGCCTACAGGACGGCGGGAGGAAAGAATACGCAGTATTTT
V gene: TRBV30; J gene: TRBJ2-2; clone size: NA; D gene: TRBD1; CDR3 protein: CAWNLPGTGGRNTGELFF; CDR3 DNA: TGTGCCTGGAACCTCCCCGGGACAGGGGGCCGAAACACCGGGGAGCTGTTTTTT
V gene: TRBV7-8; J gene: TRBJ2-7; clone size: NA; D gene: NA; CDR3 protein: CASSRRAASWEPYEQYF; CDR3 DNA: TGTGCCAGCAGCCGTCGGGCTGCCTCGTGGGAGCCCTACGAGCAGTACTTC
V gene: TRBV5-5; J gene: TRBJ1-2; clone size: few; D gene: NA; CDR3 protein: CASSLAGEETF; CDR3 DNA: TGTGCCAGCAGCTTGGCCGGGGAGGAGACCTTC
V gene: TRBV2; J gene: TRBJ2-1; clone size: NA; D gene: TRBD1; CDR3 protein: CASSPRQGKNEQFF; CDR3 DNA: TGTGCCAGCAGTCCCAGACAGGGGAAGAATGAGCAGTTCTTC
V gene: TRBV20-1; J gene: TRBJ2-7; clone size: few; D gene: TRBD1; CDR3 protein: CSVGTGTEQYF; CDR3 DNA: TGCAGTGTCGGGACAGGGACCGAGCAGTACTTC
V gene: TRBV14; J gene: TRBJ1-1; clone size: NA; D gene: TRBD1; CDR3 protein: CASSQVDRLYTEAFF; CDR3 DNA: TGTGCCAGCAGCCAAGTGGACAGGCTATACACTGAAGCTTTCTTT
V gene: TRBV29-1; J gene: TRBJ2-7; clone size: few; D gene: TRBD1; CDR3 protein: CSVRDRVHEQYF; CDR3 DNA: TGCAGCGTTCGCGACAGGGTACACGAGCAGTACTTC
V gene: TRBV6-1; J gene: TRBJ2-7; clone size: NA; D gene: TRBD1; CDR3 protein: CASRGQGNYEQYF; CDR3 DNA: TGTGCCAGCAGGGGACAGGGGAACTACGAGCAGTACTTC
V gene: TRBV25-1; J gene: TRBJ2-1; clone size: NA; D gene: TRBD2; CDR3 protein: CASSEVGAGGKNEQFF; CDR3 DNA: TGTGCCAGCAGTGAAGTTGGAGCGGGGGGTAAAAATGAGCAGTTCTTC
V gene: TRBV7-2; J gene: TRBJ1-6; clone size: NA; D gene: NA; CDR3 protein: CASSEPFGSYNSPLHF; CDR3 DNA: TGTGCCAGCAGCGAGCCTTTTGGCTCCTATAATTCACCCCTCCACTTT
V gene: TRBV19; J gene: TRBJ2-4; clone size: NA; D gene: TRBD2; CDR3 protein: CASSLPGLATNIQYF; CDR3 DNA: TGTGCCAGTAGTCTACCGGGACTAGCAACAAACATTCAGTACTTC
V gene: TRBV6-5; J gene: TRBJ2-2; clone size: few; D gene: NA; CDR3 protein: CAGKRQDLNTGELFF; CDR3 DNA: TGTGCCGGGAAGAGACAGGATCTGAACACCGGGGAGCTGTTTTTT
V gene: TRBV6-4; J gene: TRBJ2-3; clone size: NA; D gene: TRBD2; CDR3 protein: CASSDVLLAGHTDTQYF; CDR3 DNA: TGTGCCAGCAGTGACGTACTACTAGCGGGCCACACAGATACGCAGTATTTT
V gene: TRBV4-2; J gene: TRBJ1-1; clone size: NA; D gene: NA; CDR3 protein: CASSQVRGEAFF; CDR3 DNA: TGTGCCAGCAGCCAAGTGAGAGGAGAAGCTTTCTTT
V gene: TRBV5-1; J gene: TRBJ2-7; clone size: NA; D gene: TRBD2; CDR3 protein: CASSPPVAGGYEQYF; CDR3 DNA: TGCGCCAGCAGCCCCCCGGTAGCGGGGGGCTACGAGCAGTACTTC
V gene: TRBV5-1; J gene: TRBJ2-3; clone size: NA; D gene: TRBD2; CDR3 protein: CASSFTGGPLNTQYF; CDR3 DNA: TGCGCCAGCAGCTTTACGGGAGGGCCTCTCAATACGCAGTATTTT
V gene: TRBV29-1; J gene: TRBJ2-1; clone size: NA; D gene: NA; CDR3 protein: CSVVAVGLGGEQFF; CDR3 DNA: TGCAGCGTTGTAGCGGTGGGCTTGGGCGGTGAGCAGTTCTTC
V gene: TRBV11-2; J gene: TRBJ1-2; clone size: NA; D gene: NA; CDR3 protein: CASSLGRDGYTF; CDR3 DNA: TGTGCCAGCAGCTTGGGCAGGGATGGCTACACCTTC
V gene: TRBV7-2; J gene: TRBJ1-5; clone size: NA; D gene: TRBD1; CDR3 protein: CASSLVQGSGQPQHF; CDR3 DNA: TGTGCCAGCAGCTTAGTACAGGGGTCGGGTCAGCCCCAGCATTTT
V gene: TRBV28; J gene: TRBJ2-6; clone size: medium-sized; D gene: TRBD1; CDR3 protein: CAAGTGGLRYSGANVLTF; CDR3 DNA: TGTGCCGCCGGGACAGGGGGCCTCCGTTACTCTGGGGCCAACGTCCTGACTTTC
V gene: TRBV19; J gene: TRBJ2-1; clone size: NA; D gene: TRBD1; CDR3 protein: CASSIDRFRGHGLSLPFF; CDR3 DNA: TGTGCCAGTAGTATAGATCGGTTTAGGGGGCACGGGTTATCACTCCCGTTCTTC
V gene: TRBV5-1; J gene: TRBJ2-7; clone size: few; D gene: TRBD2; CDR3 protein: CASSLTGLAGREQYF; CDR3 DNA: TGCGCCAGCAGCTTAACGGGACTAGCGGGCCGCGAGCAGTACTTC
V gene: TRBV2; J gene: TRBJ1-2; clone size: few; D gene: NA; CDR3 protein: CAGVQEVKGYTF; CDR3 DNA: TGTGCCGGAGTACAGGAAGTTAAGGGCTACACCTTC
V gene: TRBV7-2; J gene: TRBJ2-5; clone size: NA; D gene: NA; CDR3 protein: CASSGGMETQYF; CDR3 DNA: TGTGCCAGCAGCGGGGGGATGGAGACCCAGTACTTC
V gene: TRBV27; J gene: TRBJ2-7; clone size: NA; D gene: NA; CDR3 protein: CASSLRGGIYEQYF; CDR3 DNA: TGTGCCAGCAGTTTACGAGGGGGTATCTACGAGCAGTACTTC
V gene: TRBV9; J gene: TRBJ2-3; clone size: few; D gene: NA; CDR3 protein: CASSVRGETDTQYF; CDR3 DNA: TGTGCCAGCAGCGTCAGGGGGGAGACAGATACGCAGTATTTT
V gene: TRBV7-2; J gene: TRBJ1-6; clone size: once; D gene: NA; CDR3 protein: CASSSDTGRNSPLHF; CDR3 DNA: TGTGCCAGCAGCTCCGACACTGGGCGCAATTCACCCCTCCACTTT
V gene: TRBV25-1; J gene: TRBJ2-7; clone size: NA; D gene: NA; CDR3 protein: CASSWGNEQYF; CDR3 DNA: TGTGCCAGCAGCTGGGGCAACGAGCAGTACTTC